This T cell receptor (beta chain) came from a study of circulating CD8 cells and anti-PD-1 response in melanoma. Using 15 ng of total RNA, TCR libraries were made with the QIAseq Immune Repertoire TCR panel. TCRdb itself ran the reads through MiXCR, one entry per CDR3 protein. The sample carries about 360 distinct CDR3 sequences, roughly 8.2% recorded once. In regard to this clonotype: Possible read error: a much larger clone is one base away.

Live CD3+CD8+TCRalphabeta+ cells were sorted into four subsets by PD-1 and/or TIGIT. This TCR was recovered from a human donor with melanoma. The sample was CD8+ T cells from PBMCs, taken at baseline or after one month of anti-PD-1 therapy (not recorded which).

CDR3 nucleotide sequence: TGTGCCAGCAGTTTGGGACAGGGGCATCCCTACGAGCAGTACTTC. Amino acids: CASSLGQGHPYEQYF. The chain employs TRBV28 and TRBJ2-7; 10 bases match TRBD1. The ends lost 3 bases at V and 2 bases at J; junction bases unmatched: 4. The CDR3 is 15 residues long. Germline lookup yields CDR1 MDHEN and CDR2 SYDVKM.